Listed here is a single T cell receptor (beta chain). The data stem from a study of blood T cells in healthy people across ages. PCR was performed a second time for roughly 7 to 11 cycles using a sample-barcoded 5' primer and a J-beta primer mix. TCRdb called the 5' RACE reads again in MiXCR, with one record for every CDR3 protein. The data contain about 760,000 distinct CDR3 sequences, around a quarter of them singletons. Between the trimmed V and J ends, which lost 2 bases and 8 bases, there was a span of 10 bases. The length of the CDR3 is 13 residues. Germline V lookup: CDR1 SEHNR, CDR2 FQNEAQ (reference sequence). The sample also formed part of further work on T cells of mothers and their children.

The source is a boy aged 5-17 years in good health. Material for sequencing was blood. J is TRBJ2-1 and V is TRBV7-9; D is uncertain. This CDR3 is CASSLNSGDEQFF. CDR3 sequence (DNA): TGTGCCAGCAGCTTAAATAGTGGGGATGAGCAGTTCTTC.